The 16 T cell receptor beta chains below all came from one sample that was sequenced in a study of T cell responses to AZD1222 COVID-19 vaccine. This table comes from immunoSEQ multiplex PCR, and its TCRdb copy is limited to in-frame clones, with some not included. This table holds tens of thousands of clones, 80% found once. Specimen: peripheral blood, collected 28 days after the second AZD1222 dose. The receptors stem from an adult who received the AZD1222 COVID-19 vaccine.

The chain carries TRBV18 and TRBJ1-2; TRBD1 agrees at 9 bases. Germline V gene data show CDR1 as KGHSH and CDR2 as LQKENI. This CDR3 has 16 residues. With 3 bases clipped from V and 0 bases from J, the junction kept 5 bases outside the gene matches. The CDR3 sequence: CASSPLTGGSNYGYTF. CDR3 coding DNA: TGTGCCAGCTCACCCTTGACAGGGGGGTCTAACTATGGCTACACCTTC. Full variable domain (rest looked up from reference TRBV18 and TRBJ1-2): NAGVMQNPRHLVRRRGQEARLRCSPMKGHSHVYWYRQLPEEGLKFMVYLQKENIIDESGMPKERFSAEFPKEGPSILRIQQVVRGDSAAYFCASSPLTGGSNYGYTFGSGTRLTVV.

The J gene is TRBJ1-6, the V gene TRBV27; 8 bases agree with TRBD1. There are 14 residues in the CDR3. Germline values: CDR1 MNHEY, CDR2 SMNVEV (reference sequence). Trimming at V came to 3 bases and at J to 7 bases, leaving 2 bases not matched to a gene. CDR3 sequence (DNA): TGTGCCAGCAGTTTTCGGACAGGGAATTCACCCCTCCACTTT. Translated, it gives CASSFRTGNSPLHF.

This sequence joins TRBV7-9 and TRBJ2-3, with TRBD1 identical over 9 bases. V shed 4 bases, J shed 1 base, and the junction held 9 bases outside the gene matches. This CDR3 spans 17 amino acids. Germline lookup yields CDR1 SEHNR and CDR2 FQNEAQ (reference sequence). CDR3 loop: CASSSPGQGGGTDTQYF. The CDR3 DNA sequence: TGTGCCAGCAGCTCACCGGGACAGGGAGGGGGCACAGATACGCAGTATTTT.

The CDR3 sequence: CASSLVGQETQYF. The CDR3 DNA reads TGTGCCAGCAGTTTGGTGGGCCAAGAGACCCAGTACTTC. The V gene is TRBV28, the J gene TRBJ2-5; no clear D. This CDR3 contains 13 residues. Germline values: CDR1 MDHEN, CDR2 SYDVKM. With 3 bases removed from V and 1 base from J, the gap between germline ends came to 6 bases.

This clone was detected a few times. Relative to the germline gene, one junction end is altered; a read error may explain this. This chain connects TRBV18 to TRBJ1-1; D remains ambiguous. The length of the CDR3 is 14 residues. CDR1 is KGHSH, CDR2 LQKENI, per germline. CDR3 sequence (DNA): TGTGCCAGCACACCATACCCCCGATCCACTGAAGCTTTCTTT. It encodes CASTPYPRSTEAFF. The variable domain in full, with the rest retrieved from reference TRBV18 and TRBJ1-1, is NAGVMQNPRHLVRRRGQEARLRCSPMKGHSHVYWYRQLPEEGLKFMVYLQKENIIDESGMPKERFSAEFPKEGPSILRIQQVVRGDSAAYFCASTPYPRSTEAFFGQGTRLTVV.

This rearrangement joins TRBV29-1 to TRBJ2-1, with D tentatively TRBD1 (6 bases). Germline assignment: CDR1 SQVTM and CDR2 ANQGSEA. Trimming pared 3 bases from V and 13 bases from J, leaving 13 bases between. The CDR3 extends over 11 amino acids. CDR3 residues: CSVEGAQDQFF. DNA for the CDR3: TGCAGCGTTGAGGGGGCTCAGGATCAGTTCTTC.

The CDR3 DNA reads as TGTGCCAGCAGTCTGGGACGAGACTATGGCTACACCTTC. This gives the protein CASSLGRDYGYTF. The chain carries TRBV6-5 and TRBJ1-2; maybe TRBD1 (5 bases). This CDR3 has 13 amino acids. V gave up 5 bases and J gave up 3 bases, with 10 bases separating them. CDR1 is MNHEY, CDR2 SVGAGI, per germline.

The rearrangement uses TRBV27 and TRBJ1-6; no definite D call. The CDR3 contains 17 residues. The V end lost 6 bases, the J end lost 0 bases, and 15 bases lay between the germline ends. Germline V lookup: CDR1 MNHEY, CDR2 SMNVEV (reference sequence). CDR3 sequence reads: CASRNGLKSSYNSPLHF. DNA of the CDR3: TGTGCCAGCAGGAACGGACTTAAGAGCTCCTATAATTCACCCCTCCACTTT.

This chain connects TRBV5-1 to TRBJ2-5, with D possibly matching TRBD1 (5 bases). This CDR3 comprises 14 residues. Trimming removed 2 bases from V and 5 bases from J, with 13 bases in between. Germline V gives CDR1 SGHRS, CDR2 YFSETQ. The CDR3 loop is CASSFGQGGETQYF. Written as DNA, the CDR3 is TGCGCCAGCAGCTTCGGGCAGGGCGGTGAGACCCAGTACTTC.

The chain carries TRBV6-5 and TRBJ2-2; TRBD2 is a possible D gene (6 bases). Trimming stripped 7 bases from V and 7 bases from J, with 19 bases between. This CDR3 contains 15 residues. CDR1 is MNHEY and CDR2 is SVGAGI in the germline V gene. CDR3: CASTRTVEGIGELFF. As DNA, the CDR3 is TGTGCCAGCACACGCACGGTGGAGGGGATCGGGGAGCTGTTTTTT.

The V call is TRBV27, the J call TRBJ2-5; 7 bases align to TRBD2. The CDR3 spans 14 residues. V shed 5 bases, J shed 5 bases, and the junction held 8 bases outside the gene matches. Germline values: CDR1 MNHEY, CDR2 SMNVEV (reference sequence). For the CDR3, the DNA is TGTGCCAGCAGTGTGCGGGGGATCGGGGAGACCCAGTACTTC. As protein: CASSVRGIGETQYF.

This CDR3 reads CAWSGGGSYTF. The CDR3 coding sequence is TGTGCCTGGAGTGGAGGAGGGAGCTACACCTTC. The gene calls are TRBV30 and TRBJ1-2, with D unclear. The V end was cut by 1 base, the J end by 9 bases, with 9 bases between. The CDR3 is 11 residues long. The V gene's germline CDR1 is GTSNPN and CDR2 SVGIG (reference sequence).

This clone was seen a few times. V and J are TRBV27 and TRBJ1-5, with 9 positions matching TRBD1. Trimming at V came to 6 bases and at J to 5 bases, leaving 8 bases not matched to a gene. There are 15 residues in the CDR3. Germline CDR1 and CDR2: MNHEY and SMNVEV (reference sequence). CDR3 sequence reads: CASRLKTGGDQPQHF. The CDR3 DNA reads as TGTGCCAGCAGACTAAAGACAGGGGGTGATCAGCCCCAGCATTTT.

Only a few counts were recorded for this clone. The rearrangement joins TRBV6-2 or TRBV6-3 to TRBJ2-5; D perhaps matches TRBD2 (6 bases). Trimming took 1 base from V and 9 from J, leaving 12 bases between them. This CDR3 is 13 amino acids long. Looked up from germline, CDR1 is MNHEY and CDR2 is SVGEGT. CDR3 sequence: CASSYLKTSSQYF. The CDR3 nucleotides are TGTGCCAGCAGTTACTTAAAAACTAGCTCCCAGTACTTC.

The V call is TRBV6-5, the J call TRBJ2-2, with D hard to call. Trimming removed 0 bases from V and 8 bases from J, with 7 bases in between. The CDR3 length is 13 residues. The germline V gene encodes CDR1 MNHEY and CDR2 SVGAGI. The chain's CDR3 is CASSYSDRGELFF. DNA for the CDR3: TGTGCCAGCAGTTACTCTGATAGGGGGGAGCTGTTTTTT.

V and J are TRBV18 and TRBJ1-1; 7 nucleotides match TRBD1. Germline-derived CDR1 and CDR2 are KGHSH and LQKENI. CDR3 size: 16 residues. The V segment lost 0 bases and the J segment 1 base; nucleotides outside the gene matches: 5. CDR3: CASSPPLSGGNTEAFF. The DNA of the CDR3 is TGTGCCAGCTCACCACCCCTATCAGGGGGGAACACTGAAGCTTTCTTT.